Sequencing of this T cell receptor (beta chain) was carried out in a study of T cells in Graves' hyperthyroidism and ophthalmopathy. Study-level information: Once the initial diagnosis was made, peripheral blood was obtained before any treatment.

TCR beta CDR3 regions were amplified from RNA. An initial round of RT-PCR targeting the TCR CDR3 relied on the HTBI primer set. TCRdb fed the multiplex PCR reads into MiXCR, producing one record per CDR3 protein. The sample lists a few hundred thousand distinct CDR3 sequences; 11% to 15% were seen once. Study-level points and caveats: Blood shared most expanded thyroid clonotypes above 0.001.

Turning to this clonotype: What it recognizes is unknown.

Exclusions: uncontrolled infection, other autoimmune disease, pregnancy, lactation. Diagnoses rested on clinical symptoms, serum thyroxine and TRAb, thyroid ultrasound and orbital computed tomography. The origin of this receptor is a woman in her twenties or thirties with Graves' hyperthyroidism that later progressed to Graves' ophthalmopathy. Sample: blood.

CDR3 in amino acids: CASSLVGQGANTDTQYF. Written as DNA, the CDR3 is TGTGCCAGCAGCTTAGTGGGTCAGGGGGCAAACACAGATACGCAGTATTTT. This chain joins TRBV7-8 and TRBJ2-3; TRBD1 aligns across 8 bases. Losses at the gene ends were 1 base for V and 2 bases for J; bases not matched to a gene: 8. Per the germline V gene, CDR1 is SGHVS and CDR2 is FQNEAQ. The CDR3 has 17 residues.